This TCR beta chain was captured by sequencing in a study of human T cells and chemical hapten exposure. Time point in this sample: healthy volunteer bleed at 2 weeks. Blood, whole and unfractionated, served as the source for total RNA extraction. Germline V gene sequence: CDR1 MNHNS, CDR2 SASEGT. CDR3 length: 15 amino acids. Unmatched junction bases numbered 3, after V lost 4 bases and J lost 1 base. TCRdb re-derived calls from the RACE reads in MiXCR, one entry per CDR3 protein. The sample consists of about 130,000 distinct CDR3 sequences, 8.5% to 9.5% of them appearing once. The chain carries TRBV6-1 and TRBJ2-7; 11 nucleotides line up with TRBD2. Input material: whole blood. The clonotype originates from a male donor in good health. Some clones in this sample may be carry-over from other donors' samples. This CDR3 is CASSGRTSGSYEQYF. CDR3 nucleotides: TGTGCCAGCAGTGGGAGGACTAGCGGGTCCTACGAGCAGTACTTC.